Listed below are T cell receptor beta chains from one sample, sequenced in a study of shared clonotypes between healthy human individuals. Sequencing was performed with immunoSEQ multiplex PCR; in TCRdb, only in-frame clones are kept and a portion is missing. The table records fewer than 650,000 clones, about 82% of them present only once. Sequenced: PBMCs. The receptors were sampled from a woman between 40 and 50 years old in good health. Some clones in this sample may be carry-over from other donors' samples. CDR3s include the opening cysteine and the closing phenylalanine or tryptophan. Each record gives: J gene, clone size, V gene, D gene, CDR3 protein, CDR3 DNA. The D gene is left open where the match is weak. Size values are once, few and many counts, or a class for expanded clones, and some rows have none.

J gene: TRBJ2-6; clone size: -; V gene: TRBV5-1; D gene: -; CDR3 protein: CASSLSGGNTGANVLTF; CDR3 DNA: TGCGCCAGCAGCTTGAGTGGAGGGAACACTGGGGCCAACGTCCTGACTTTC
J gene: TRBJ1-4; clone size: -; V gene: TRBV4-3; D gene: -; CDR3 protein: CASSHRRGATNEKLFF; CDR3 DNA: TGCGCCAGCAGCCATCGTAGGGGTGCAACTAATGAAAAACTGTTTTTT
J gene: TRBJ2-2; clone size: -; V gene: TRBV5-1; D gene: TRBD1; CDR3 protein: CASSGGQITNTGELFF; CDR3 DNA: TGCGCCAGCAGCGGGGGACAGATAACGAACACCGGGGAGCTGTTTTTT
J gene: TRBJ2-1; clone size: -; V gene: TRBV4-1; D gene: TRBD2; CDR3 protein: CASSQVHGGRYNEQFF; CDR3 DNA: TGCGCCAGCAGCCAAGTTCACGGCGGGAGGTACAATGAGCAGTTCTTC
J gene: TRBJ2-2; clone size: -; V gene: TRBV4-1; D gene: -; CDR3 protein: CASSQADRNTGELFF; CDR3 DNA: TGCGCCAGCAGCCAAGCGGACAGAAATACCGGGGAGCTGTTTTTT
J gene: TRBJ2-7; clone size: many; V gene: TRBV18; D gene: TRBD1; CDR3 protein: CASSPSGTGGGYEQYF; CDR3 DNA: TGTGCCAGCTCACCATCCGGGACAGGGGGCGGCTACGAGCAGTACTTC
J gene: TRBJ2-7; clone size: many; V gene: TRBV6-1; D gene: TRBD2; CDR3 protein: CASSEDAGDLYEQYF; CDR3 DNA: TGTGCCAGCAGTGAAGACGCGGGAGATCTGTACGAGCAGTACTTC
J gene: TRBJ2-7; clone size: -; V gene: TRBV7-2; D gene: -; CDR3 protein: CASSLALSGYEQYF; CDR3 DNA: TGTGCCAGCAGCTTAGCGCTGAGCGGCTACGAGCAGTACTTC
J gene: TRBJ1-2; clone size: -; V gene: TRBV7-8; D gene: -; CDR3 protein: CASSLGYNYGYTF; CDR3 DNA: TGTGCCAGCAGCTTAGGATATAACTATGGCTACACCTTC
J gene: TRBJ2-4; clone size: few; V gene: TRBV4-3; D gene: TRBD1; CDR3 protein: CASSPGRQGKNIQYF; CDR3 DNA: TGCGCCAGCAGCCCCGGGCGACAGGGGAAAAACATTCAGTACTTC
J gene: TRBJ2-1; clone size: -; V gene: TRBV18; D gene: TRBD1; CDR3 protein: CASSETGGSGNEQFF; CDR3 DNA: TGTGCCAGCTCAGAGACAGGGGGCTCTGGAAATGAGCAGTTCTTC
J gene: TRBJ2-2; clone size: -; V gene: TRBV4-1; D gene: -; CDR3 protein: CASSLQYTGELFF; CDR3 DNA: TGCGCCAGCAGCTTACAGTACACCGGGGAGCTGTTTTTT
J gene: TRBJ2-2; clone size: -; V gene: TRBV4-2; D gene: -; CDR3 protein: CASSQEERRTNTGELFF; CDR3 DNA: TGTGCCAGCAGCCAAGAGGAGCGCCGGACGAACACCGGGGAGCTGTTTTTT
J gene: TRBJ1-1; clone size: -; V gene: TRBV7-9; D gene: -; CDR3 protein: CASSFHDTEAFF; CDR3 DNA: TGTGCCAGCAGCTTCCATGACACTGAAGCTTTCTTT
J gene: TRBJ1-3; clone size: -; V gene: TRBV5-6; D gene: -; CDR3 protein: CASSSPRSSGNTIYF; CDR3 DNA: TGTGCCAGCAGCAGCCCTCGCAGCTCTGGAAACACCATATATTTT
J gene: TRBJ1-5; clone size: -; V gene: TRBV27; D gene: TRBD1; CDR3 protein: CASSPFPGQGGQPQHF; CDR3 DNA: TGTGCCAGCAGTCCATTCCCGGGACAGGGGGGACAGCCCCAGCATTTT
J gene: TRBJ1-1; clone size: few; V gene: TRBV6-6; D gene: -; CDR3 protein: CASSPGGAITEAFF; CDR3 DNA: TGTGCCAGCAGCCCGGGAGGGGCGATCACTGAAGCTTTCTTT
J gene: TRBJ2-5; clone size: -; V gene: TRBV7-8; D gene: TRBD1; CDR3 protein: CASSPQEGAKETQYF; CDR3 DNA: TGTGCCAGCAGCCCCCAAGAGGGGGCTAAGGAGACCCAGTACTTC
J gene: TRBJ2-7; clone size: -; V gene: TRBV5-4; D gene: -; CDR3 protein: CASTPGGSYEQYF; CDR3 DNA: TGTGCCAGCACCCCAGGGGGGAGCTACGAGCAGTACTTC
J gene: TRBJ2-2; clone size: few; V gene: TRBV6-7; D gene: -; CDR3 protein: CASRSGTDTGELFF; CDR3 DNA: TGTGCCAGCAGGTCAGGGACGGACACCGGGGAGCTGTTTTTT
J gene: TRBJ2-1; clone size: many; V gene: TRBV19; D gene: TRBD2; CDR3 protein: CASSRGLADYNEQFF; CDR3 DNA: TGTGCCAGTAGCAGAGGACTAGCGGACTACAATGAGCAGTTCTTC
J gene: TRBJ1-2; clone size: -; V gene: TRBV4-1; D gene: TRBD1; CDR3 protein: CASSAPGQTYGYTF; CDR3 DNA: TGCGCCAGCAGCGCACCGGGACAGACATATGGCTACACCTTC